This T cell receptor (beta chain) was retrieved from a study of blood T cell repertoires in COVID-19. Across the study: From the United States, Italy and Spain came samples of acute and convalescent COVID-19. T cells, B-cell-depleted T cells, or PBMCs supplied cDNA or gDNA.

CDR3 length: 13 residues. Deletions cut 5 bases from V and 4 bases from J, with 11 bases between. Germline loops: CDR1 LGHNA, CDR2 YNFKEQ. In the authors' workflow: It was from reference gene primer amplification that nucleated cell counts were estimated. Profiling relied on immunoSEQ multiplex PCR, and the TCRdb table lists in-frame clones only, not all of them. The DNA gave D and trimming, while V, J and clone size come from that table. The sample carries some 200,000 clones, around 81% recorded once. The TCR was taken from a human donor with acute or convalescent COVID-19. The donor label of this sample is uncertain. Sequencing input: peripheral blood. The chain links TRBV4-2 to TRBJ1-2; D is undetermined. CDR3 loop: CASSDEGSYGYTF. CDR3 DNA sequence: TGTGCCAGCAGCGACGAGGGCAGCTATGGCTACACCTTC.